Sequencing of this T cell receptor beta chain was carried out in a study of technical replicates of blood from a handful of donors. The CDR3 has 14 amino acids. Germline values: CDR1 MNHEY, CDR2 SVGAGI. Trimming stripped 0 bases from V and 3 bases from J, with 9 bases between. Measured with immunoSEQ multiplex PCR; TCRdb has only the in-frame clones, and not every one. The table lists 40,000 to 55,000 clones, approximately 95% of them singletons, with under 0.45% in the top ten. The clonotype originates from a human donor in good health. V and J are TRBV6-5 and TRBJ2-7; TRBD2 is a possible D gene (5 bases). Input material: T cells isolated from PBMCs. CDR3 sequence reads: CASSYSPTIYEQYF. CDR3 in DNA: TGTGCCAGCAGTTACTCGCCGACTATCTACGAGCAGTACTTC.